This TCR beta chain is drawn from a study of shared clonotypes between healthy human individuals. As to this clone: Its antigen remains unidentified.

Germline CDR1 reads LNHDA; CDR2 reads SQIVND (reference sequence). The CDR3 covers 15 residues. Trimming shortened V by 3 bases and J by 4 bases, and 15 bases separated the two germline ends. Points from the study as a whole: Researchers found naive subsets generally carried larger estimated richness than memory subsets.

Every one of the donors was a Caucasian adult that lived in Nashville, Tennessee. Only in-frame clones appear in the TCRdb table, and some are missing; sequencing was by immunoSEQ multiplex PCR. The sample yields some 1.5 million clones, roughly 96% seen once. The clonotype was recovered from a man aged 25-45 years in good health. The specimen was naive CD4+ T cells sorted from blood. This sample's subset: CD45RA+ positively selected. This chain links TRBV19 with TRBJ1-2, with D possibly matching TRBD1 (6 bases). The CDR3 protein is CASSIVRGESYGYTF. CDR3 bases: TGTGCCAGTAGTATCGTTAGGGGGGAAAGCTATGGCTACACCTTC.